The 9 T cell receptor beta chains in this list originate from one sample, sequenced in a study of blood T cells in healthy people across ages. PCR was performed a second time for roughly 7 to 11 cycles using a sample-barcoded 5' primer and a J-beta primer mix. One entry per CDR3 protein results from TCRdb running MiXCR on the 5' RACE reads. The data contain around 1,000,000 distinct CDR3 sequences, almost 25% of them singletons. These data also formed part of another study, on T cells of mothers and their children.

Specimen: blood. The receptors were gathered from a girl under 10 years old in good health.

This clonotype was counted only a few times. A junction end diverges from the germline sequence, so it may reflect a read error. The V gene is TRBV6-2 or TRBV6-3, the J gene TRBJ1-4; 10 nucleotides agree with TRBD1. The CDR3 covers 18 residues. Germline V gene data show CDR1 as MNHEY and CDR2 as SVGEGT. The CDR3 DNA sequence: TGTGCCAGCAGTGACCGCCCCGGACAGGGGGTTTACGATGAAAAACCGTTTTTT. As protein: CASSDRPGQGVYDEKPFF.

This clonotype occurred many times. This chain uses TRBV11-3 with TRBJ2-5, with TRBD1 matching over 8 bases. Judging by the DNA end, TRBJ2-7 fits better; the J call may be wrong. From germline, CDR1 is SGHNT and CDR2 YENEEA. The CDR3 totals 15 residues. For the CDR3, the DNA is TGTGCCAGCAGCTTAGGGACAGGGATACGAGGCGAGCAGTACTTC. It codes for CASSLGTGIRGEQYF.

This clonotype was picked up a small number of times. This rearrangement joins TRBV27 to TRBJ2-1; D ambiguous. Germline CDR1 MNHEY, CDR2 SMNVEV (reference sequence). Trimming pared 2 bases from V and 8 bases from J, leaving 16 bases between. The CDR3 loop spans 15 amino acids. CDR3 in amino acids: CASSLEVSYVYEQFF. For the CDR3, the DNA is TGTGCCAGCAGTTTAGAGGTCTCCTATGTATATGAGCAGTTCTTC.

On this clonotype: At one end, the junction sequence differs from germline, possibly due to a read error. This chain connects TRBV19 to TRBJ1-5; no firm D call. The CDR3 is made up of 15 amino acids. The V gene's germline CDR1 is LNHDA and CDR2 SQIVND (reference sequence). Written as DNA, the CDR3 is TGTGCCAGCAGTATGACTTTTTACGGGAATCAGCCCCAGCATTTT. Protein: CASSMTFYGNQPQHF.

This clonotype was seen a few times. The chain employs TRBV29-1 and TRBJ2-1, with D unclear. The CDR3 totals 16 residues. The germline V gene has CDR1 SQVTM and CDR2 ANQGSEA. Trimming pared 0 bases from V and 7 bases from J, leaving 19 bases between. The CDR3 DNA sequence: TGCAGCGTTGAAGATCTTGGGGAAGAAGGTGGAAATGAGCAGTTCTTC. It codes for CSVEDLGEEGGNEQFF.

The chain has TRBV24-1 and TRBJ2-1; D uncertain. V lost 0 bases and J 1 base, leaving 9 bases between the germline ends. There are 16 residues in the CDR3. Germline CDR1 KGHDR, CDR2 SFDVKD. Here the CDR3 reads CATSDLEAASYNEQFF. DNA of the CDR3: TGTGCCACCAGTGATTTGGAGGCAGCTTCCTACAATGAGCAGTTCTTC.

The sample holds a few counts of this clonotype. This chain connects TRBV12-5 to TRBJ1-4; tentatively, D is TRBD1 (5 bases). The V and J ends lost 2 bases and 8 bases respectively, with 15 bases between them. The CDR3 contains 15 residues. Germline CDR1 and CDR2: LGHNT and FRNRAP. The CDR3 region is CASGLNRRVDEKLFF. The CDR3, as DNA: TGTGCTAGTGGTTTGAATCGCAGGGTGGACGAAAAACTGTTTTTT. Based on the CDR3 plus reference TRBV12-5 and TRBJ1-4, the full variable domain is DARVTQTPRHKVTEMGQEVTMRCQPILGHNTVFWYRQTMMQGLELLAYFRNRAPLDDSGMPKDRFSAEMPDATLATLKIQPSEPRDSAVYFCASGLNRRVDEKLFFGSGTQLSVL.

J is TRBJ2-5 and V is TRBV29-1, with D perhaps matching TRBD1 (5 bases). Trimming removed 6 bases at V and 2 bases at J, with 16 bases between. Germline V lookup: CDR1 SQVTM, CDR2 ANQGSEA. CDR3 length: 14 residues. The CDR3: CSVSPSRQQETQYF. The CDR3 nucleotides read TGCAGCGTCTCACCGTCTCGACAGCAAGAGACCCAGTACTTC.

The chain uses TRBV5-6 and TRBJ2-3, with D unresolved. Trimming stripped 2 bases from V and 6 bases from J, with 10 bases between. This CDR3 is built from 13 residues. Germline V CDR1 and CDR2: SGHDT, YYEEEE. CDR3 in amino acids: CASSFRIRDTQYF. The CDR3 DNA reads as TGTGCCAGCAGCTTTAGGATTCGGGATACGCAGTATTTT.